This TCR beta chain was sequenced for a study of vaccination and CD4 T cells after COVID-19. Notes on this clonotype: Its antigen remains unidentified.

The treatment here: roughly 10-day PBMC culture with coronavirus spike peptide pools or control peptides (ViraFEST assay). The collection of CD4+ T cells from the unexposed donor took place before the COVID-19 pandemic (2011-2018). The V segment lost 4 bases and the J segment 1 base; nucleotides outside the gene matches: 3. The CDR3 has 14 amino acids. Per germline, CDR1 SGHRS and CDR2 YFSETQ. With the Oncomine TCR Beta short-read assay, DNA from cultured CD4+ T cells was sequenced. It was cultured CD4+ T cells from which genomic DNA was extracted. MiXCR, run by TCRdb on the PCR reads, gives a single entry per CDR3 protein. The table shows roughly 8,400 distinct CDR3 sequences, with about 31% occurring only once.

The gene calls are TRBV5-1 and TRBJ2-5; TRBD1 matches 8 bases. The origin of this receptor is a human donor in good health. The sequenced material came from CD4+ T cells from blood, cultured in vitro. The CDR3 region has the DNA TGCGCCAGCAGCGATCAGGGGGCCCAAGAGACCCAGTACTTC. Its translation: CASSDQGAQETQYF. The entire variable domain, with the rest obtained from reference TRBV5-1 and TRBJ2-5, is as follows: KAGVTQTPRYLIKTRGQQVTLSCSPISGHRSVSWYQQTPGQGLQFLFEYFSETQRNKGNFPGRFSGRQFSNSRSEMNVSTLELGDSALYLCASSDQGAQETQYFGPGTRLLVL.